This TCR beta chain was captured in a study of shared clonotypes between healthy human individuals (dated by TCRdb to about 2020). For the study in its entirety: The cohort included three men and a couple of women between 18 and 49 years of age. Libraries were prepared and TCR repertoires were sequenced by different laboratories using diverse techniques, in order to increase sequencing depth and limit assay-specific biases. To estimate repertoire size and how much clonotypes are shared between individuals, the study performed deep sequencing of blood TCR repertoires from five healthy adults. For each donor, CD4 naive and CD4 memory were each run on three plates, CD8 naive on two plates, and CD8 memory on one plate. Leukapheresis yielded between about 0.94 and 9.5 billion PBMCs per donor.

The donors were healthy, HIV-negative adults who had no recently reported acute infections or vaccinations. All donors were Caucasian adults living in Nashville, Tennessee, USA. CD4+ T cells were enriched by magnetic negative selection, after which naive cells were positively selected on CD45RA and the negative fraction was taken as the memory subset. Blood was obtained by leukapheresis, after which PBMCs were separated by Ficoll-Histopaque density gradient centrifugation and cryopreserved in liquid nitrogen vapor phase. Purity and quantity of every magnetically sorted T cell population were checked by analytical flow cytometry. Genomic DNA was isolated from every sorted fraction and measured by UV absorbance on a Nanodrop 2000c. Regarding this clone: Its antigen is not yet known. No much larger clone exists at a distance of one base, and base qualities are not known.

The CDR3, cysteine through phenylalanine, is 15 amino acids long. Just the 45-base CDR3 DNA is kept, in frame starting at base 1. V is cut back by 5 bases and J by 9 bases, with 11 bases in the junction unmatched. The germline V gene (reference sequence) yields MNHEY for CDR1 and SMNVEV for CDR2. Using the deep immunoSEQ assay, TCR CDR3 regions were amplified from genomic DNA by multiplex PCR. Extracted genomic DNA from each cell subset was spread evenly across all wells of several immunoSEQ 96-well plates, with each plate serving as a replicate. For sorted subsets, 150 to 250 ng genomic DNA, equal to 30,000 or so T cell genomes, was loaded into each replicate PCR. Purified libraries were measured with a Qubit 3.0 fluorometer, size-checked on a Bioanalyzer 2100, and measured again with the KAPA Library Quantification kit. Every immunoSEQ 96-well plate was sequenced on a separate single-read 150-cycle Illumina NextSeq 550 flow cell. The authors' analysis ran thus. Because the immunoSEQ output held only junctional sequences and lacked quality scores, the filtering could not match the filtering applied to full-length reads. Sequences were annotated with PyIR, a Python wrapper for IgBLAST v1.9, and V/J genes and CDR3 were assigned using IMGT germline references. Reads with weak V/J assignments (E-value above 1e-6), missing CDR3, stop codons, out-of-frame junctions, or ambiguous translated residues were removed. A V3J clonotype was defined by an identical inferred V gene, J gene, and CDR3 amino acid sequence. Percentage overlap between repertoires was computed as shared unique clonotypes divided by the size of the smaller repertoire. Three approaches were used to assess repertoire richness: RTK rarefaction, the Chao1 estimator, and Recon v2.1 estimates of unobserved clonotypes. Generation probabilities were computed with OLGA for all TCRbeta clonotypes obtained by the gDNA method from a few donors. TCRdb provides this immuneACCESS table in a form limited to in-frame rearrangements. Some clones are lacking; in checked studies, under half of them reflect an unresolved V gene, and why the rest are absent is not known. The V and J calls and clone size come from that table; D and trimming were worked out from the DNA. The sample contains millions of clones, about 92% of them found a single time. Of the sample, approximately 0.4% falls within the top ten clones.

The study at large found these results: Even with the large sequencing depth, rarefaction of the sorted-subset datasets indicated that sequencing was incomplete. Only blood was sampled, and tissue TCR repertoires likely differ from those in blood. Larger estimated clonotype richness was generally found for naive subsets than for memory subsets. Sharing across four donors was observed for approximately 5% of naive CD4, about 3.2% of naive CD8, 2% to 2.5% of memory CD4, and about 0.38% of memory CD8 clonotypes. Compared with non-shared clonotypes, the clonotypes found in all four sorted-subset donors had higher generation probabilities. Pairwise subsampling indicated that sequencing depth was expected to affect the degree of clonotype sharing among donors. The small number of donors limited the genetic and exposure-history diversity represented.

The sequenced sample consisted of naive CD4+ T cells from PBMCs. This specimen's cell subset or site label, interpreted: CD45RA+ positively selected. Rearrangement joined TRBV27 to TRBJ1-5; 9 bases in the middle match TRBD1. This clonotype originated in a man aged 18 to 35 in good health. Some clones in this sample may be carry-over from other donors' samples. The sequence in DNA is TGTGCCAGCAGTCCACTGACAGGGGGAGGTCGGCCCCAGCATTTT. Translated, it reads CASSPLTGGGRPQHF.